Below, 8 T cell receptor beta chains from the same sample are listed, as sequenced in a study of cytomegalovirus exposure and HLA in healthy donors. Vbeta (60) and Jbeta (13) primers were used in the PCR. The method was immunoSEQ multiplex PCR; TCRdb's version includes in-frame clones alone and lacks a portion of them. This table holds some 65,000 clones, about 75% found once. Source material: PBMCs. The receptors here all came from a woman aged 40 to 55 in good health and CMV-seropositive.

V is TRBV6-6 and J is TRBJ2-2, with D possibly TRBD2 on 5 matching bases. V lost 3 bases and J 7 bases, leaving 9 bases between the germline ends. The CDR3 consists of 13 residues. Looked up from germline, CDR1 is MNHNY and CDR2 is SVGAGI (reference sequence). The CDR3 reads CASSYNRDGELFF. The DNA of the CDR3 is TGTGCCAGCAGTTATAATCGGGACGGGGAGCTGTTTTTT.

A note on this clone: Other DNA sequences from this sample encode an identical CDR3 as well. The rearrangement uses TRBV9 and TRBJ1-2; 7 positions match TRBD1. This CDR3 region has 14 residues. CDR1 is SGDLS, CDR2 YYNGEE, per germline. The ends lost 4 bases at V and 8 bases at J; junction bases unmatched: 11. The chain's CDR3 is CASSSYGQAGGYTF. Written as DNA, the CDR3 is TGTGCCAGCAGCTCCTACGGACAGGCCGGGGGCTACACCTTC.

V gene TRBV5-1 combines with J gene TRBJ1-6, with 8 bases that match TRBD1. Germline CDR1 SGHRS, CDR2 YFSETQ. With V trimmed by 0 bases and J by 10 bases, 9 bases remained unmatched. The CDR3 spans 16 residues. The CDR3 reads CASSLEGQGKGSPLHF. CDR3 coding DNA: TGCGCCAGCAGCTTGGAAGGACAGGGAAAAGGATCACCCCTCCACTTT. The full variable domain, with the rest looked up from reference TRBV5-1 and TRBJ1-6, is KAGVTQTPRYLIKTRGQQVTLSCSPISGHRSVSWYQQTPGQGLQFLFEYFSETQRNKGNFPGRFSGRQFSNSRSEMNVSTLELGDSALYLCASSLEGQGKGSPLHFGNGTRLTVT.

This CDR3 is CASSREGGGGTYNEQFF. DNA for the CDR3: TGCGCCAGCAGCCGGGAGGGGGGCGGGGGGACCTACAATGAGCAGTTCTTC. This chain uses TRBV5-1 with TRBJ2-1; 8 bases fit TRBD2. The CDR3 is made up of 17 amino acids. The V segment lost 4 bases and the J segment 2 bases; nucleotides outside the gene matches: 11. Germline CDR1 is SGHRS and CDR2 is YFSETQ. Together with reference TRBV5-1 and TRBJ2-1, the CDR3 gives the full variable domain: KAGVTQTPRYLIKTRGQQVTLSCSPISGHRSVSWYQQTPGQGLQFLFEYFSETQRNKGNFPGRFSGRQFSNSRSEMNVSTLELGDSALYLCASSREGGGGTYNEQFFGPGTRLTVL.

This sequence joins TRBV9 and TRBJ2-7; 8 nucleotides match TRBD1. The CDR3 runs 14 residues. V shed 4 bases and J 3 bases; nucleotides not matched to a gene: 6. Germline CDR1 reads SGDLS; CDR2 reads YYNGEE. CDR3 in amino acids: CASSPQGADYEQYF. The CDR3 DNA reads TGTGCCAGCAGCCCCCAGGGGGCTGACTACGAGCAGTACTTC.

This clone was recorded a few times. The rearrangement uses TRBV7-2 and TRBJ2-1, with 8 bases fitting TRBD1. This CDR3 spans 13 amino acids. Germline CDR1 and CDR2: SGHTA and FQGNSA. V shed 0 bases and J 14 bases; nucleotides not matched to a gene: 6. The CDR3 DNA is TGTGCCAGCAGCTTAGCTCCTACGGGACAGGAGTTCTTC. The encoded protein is CASSLAPTGQEFF.

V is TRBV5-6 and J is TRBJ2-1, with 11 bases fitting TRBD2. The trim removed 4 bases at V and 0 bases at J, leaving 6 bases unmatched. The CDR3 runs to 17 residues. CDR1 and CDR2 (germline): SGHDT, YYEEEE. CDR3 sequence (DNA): TGTGCCAGCAGCGGGCTAGCGGGGGGTAGCTCCTACAATGAGCAGTTCTTC. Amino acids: CASSGLAGGSSYNEQFF.

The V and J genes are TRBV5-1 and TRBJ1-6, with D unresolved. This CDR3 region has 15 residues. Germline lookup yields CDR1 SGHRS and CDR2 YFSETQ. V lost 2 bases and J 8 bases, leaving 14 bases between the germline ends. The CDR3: CASSLKTTPDSPLHF. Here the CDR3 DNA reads TGCGCCAGCAGCTTAAAAACTACTCCAGATTCACCCCTCCACTTT.